This T cell receptor beta chain was identified in a study of early stage breast cancer tumors. The sample holds a few counts of this clone. Antigen: not known. Each sample had two DNA replicates, approximately 0.49 ug blood or roughly 1.6 ug tissue. TCRdb's table, derived via immunoSEQ multiplex PCR, lists solely in-frame clones and lacks some. The table includes 28,000 or so clones, roughly 80% detected once. Findings and caveats of the study: Compared with adjacent normal breast, tumors showed about 2.5-fold denser, more clonal T cells. Most shared enriched TCRB sequences were commonly generated ones.

Deletions cut 1 base from V and 1 base from J, with 5 bases between. The CDR3 contains 13 residues. Germline V gene sequence: CDR1 SGHNT, CDR2 YYREEE (reference sequence). This sequence joins TRBV5-4 and TRBJ2-5; D ambiguous. Sequencing was performed on blood. The TCR originated in a person aged 35 to 50 with breast cancer. The CDR3 DNA reads as TGTGCCAGCAGCTTGAACAGCCAAGAGACCCAGTACTTC. This gives the protein CASSLNSQETQYF. Full variable domain (remainder filled in from reference TRBV5-4 and TRBJ2-5): ETGVTQSPTHLIKTRGQQVTLRCSSQSGHNTVSWYQQALGQGPQFIFQYYREEENGRGNFPPRFSGLQFPNYSSELNVNALELDDSALYLCASSLNSQETQYFGPGTRLLVL.